These 9 T cell receptor beta chains originate from one sample sequenced in a study of shared clonotypes between healthy human individuals. The assay was immunoSEQ multiplex PCR, and TCRdb's table has in-frame clones only and misses some. This sample carries around 200,000 clones, about 66% of them seen once, and the ten largest clones take over 9.5%. Sample: memory CD4+ T cells sorted from blood. The subset was: CD45RA-negative fraction. The receptors originated from a man aged 30 to 45 in good health.

The chain employs TRBV18 and TRBJ1-3, with 9 bases fitting TRBD1. Trimming took 6 bases from V and 4 from J; bases not matched to a gene: 10. Germline V lookup: CDR1 KGHSH, CDR2 LQKENI. CDR3 length equals 16 residues. CDR3 loop: CASSSSPGTGGNTIYF. In DNA form, the CDR3 reads TGTGCCAGCTCGTCTTCGCCTGGGACAGGGGGAAACACCATATATTTT.

This chain links TRBV2 with TRBJ1-1, with TRBD1 as a possible D gene (6 bases). V lost 8 bases and J lost 5, with 15 bases in between. Per the germline V gene, CDR1 is SNHLY and CDR2 is FYNNEI. CDR3 length: 13 amino acids. The CDR3 region has the DNA TGTGCCAGCGGGGGCGCCATGGATACTGAAGCTTTCTTT. The encoded protein is CASGGAMDTEAFF.

The chain recombines TRBV5-1 with TRBJ2-7; 7 bases are shared with TRBD2. The V gene end was trimmed by 1 base and the J gene end by 5 bases; junction bases not matched to a gene: 6. Germline V CDR1 and CDR2: SGHRS, YFSETQ. The CDR3 is 14 residues long. The CDR3 sequence is CASSLRWRENEQYF. In DNA form, the CDR3 reads TGCGCCAGCAGCTTGAGATGGCGGGAGAACGAGCAGTACTTC.

V usage is TRBV7-2 and J usage is TRBJ2-3; 7 positions match TRBD2. Germline values: CDR1 SGHTA, CDR2 FQGNSA. Trimming removed 5 bases from V and 8 bases from J; junction bases left unmatched: 19. CDR3 length equals 17 residues. In DNA, the CDR3 is TGTGCCAGCAGCCCCTCACTTGGGGGGGGACTGGGGACTACGCAGTATTTT. It yields the protein CASSPSLGGGLGTTQYF.

V is TRBV18 and J is TRBJ2-7, with D perhaps assigned TRBD1 or TRBD2 (6 bases each). In germline, CDR1 is KGHSH, CDR2 LQKENI. The CDR3 is 14 amino acids. Trimming pared 2 bases from V and 5 bases from J, leaving 13 bases between. Here the CDR3 reads CASSPIGGGNEQYF. CDR3 in DNA: TGTGCCAGCTCACCAATCGGGGGCGGCAACGAGCAGTACTTC.

Ten or more counts support this clone. V is TRBV12-2 and J is TRBJ2-1; the table's TRBD1 call for D was not verified on the DNA. TRBV12-2 is a recognized pseudogene. The CDR3 is 16 residues long. The CDR3 here is CASRLGGHPPRNEQFF. DNA for the CDR3: TGTGCAAGTCGCTTAGGTGGGCACCCTCCGCGCAATGAGCAGTTCTTC.

The chain combines TRBV6-6 with TRBJ1-4; D is ambiguous. CDR1 is MNHNY and CDR2 is SVGAGI in the germline V gene (reference sequence). V was trimmed by 5 bases and J by 7 bases, leaving 11 bases between them. The CDR3 consists of 13 residues. CDR3 DNA: TGTGCCAGCAGTATTCACTTGGGTGAAAAACTGTTTTTT. Translation: CASSIHLGEKLFF.

The gene calls are TRBV2 and TRBJ2-3; 8 bases match TRBD2. The CDR3 covers 17 residues. The ends lost 2 bases at V and 8 bases at J; junction bases unmatched: 15. Germline CDR1 and CDR2: SNHLY and FYNNEI. The CDR3 here is CASSELLAGPGSSTQYF. In DNA form, the CDR3 reads TGTGCCAGCAGTGAACTTCTAGCGGGCCCCGGTTCTTCTACGCAGTATTTT. Based on the CDR3 plus reference TRBV2 and TRBJ2-3, the full variable domain is EPEVTQTPSHQVTQMGQEVILRCVPISNHLYFYWYRQILGQKVEFLVSFYNNEISEKSEIFDDQFSVERPDGSNFTLKIRSTKLEDSAMYFCASSELLAGPGSSTQYFGPGTRLTVL.

This chain joins TRBV18 and TRBJ2-1; no clear D gene. The V end was cut by 0 bases, the J end by 7 bases, with 10 bases between. Germline V gene lookup returns CDR1 KGHSH and CDR2 LQKENI. The CDR3 is 14 residues long. In nucleotides, the CDR3 is TGTGCCAGCTCACCACCCGGCCGGTTTAATGAGCAGTTCTTC. This translates into CASSPPGRFNEQFF.